This T cell receptor (beta chain) came from a study of OX40 agonist ivuxolimab in advanced cancers. Study information: Three dose-escalation patients had partial responses: one with hepatocellular carcinoma and two with cutaneous melanoma.

Enrollment shut out patients with autoimmune disease history or systemic immunosuppression. Only in-frame clones appear in the TCRdb table, and some are missing; sequencing was by immunoSEQ multiplex PCR. Among approximately 120,000 clones listed, just under 95% were seen once. This CDR3 contains 14 residues. The germline gives CDR1 SGHRS, CDR2 YFSETQ. The V gene lost 1 base and the J gene lost 4 bases, with 9 bases spanning the gap. The chain couples TRBV5-1 to TRBJ1-3; D not certain. The receptor comes from an adult with an advanced solid tumor such as melanoma, head and neck, liver or kidney cancer. The sample consisted of CD4+ or CD8+ T cells sorted from blood, taken in a trial of the OX40 agonist ivuxolimab. The CDR3 DNA reads TGCGCCAGCAGCTTGAACCCTGCCGGAAACACCATATATTTT. It yields the protein CASSLNPAGNTIYF.